These 10 T cell receptor beta chains came from one sample sequenced in a study of T cell repertoires in cytomegalovirus infection. TCRdb called the reads again in MiXCR, with one record for every CDR3 protein. This sample has about 140,000 distinct CDR3 sequences; under 8% occur once, and the top ten carry roughly 17%. The sample taken for sequencing was PBMCs. All receptors derive from a human donor in good health (CMV status not recorded). Some clones in this sample may be carry-over from other donors' samples.

A few counts support this clonotype. The J gene is TRBJ1-6, the V gene TRBV5-6, with 7 bases that match TRBD1. The germline CDR1 and CDR2 sequences are SGHDT and YYEEEE. The CDR3 consists of 12 residues. V was clipped by 5 bases and J by 10 bases; unmatched bases: 3. The CDR3 region is CASRTGASPLHF. CDR3 in DNA: TGTGCCAGCAGAACAGGGGCATCACCCCTCCACTTT.

This clonotype was found many times. J is TRBJ2-1 and V is TRBV19, with 11 bases lining up with TRBD2. There are 14 residues in the CDR3. The V gene's germline CDR1 is LNHDA and CDR2 SQIVND (reference sequence). The V gene end was trimmed by 5 bases and the J gene end by 8 bases; junction bases not matched to a gene: 5. CDR3 sequence: CASSPSGGRYEQFF. The DNA for the CDR3 is TGTGCCAGTAGTCCTAGCGGGGGGAGGTATGAGCAGTTCTTC.

This clonotype was observed at least ten times. The chain joins TRBV19 to TRBJ2-7; weak D call: TRBD1 (5 bases). Between the trimmed V and J ends, which lost 3 bases and 5 bases, there was a span of 14 bases. From germline, CDR1 is LNHDA and CDR2 SQIVND (reference sequence). The CDR3 has 14 amino acids. The CDR3 DNA reads as TGTGCCAGTAGTATCCCCCGCAGGGCCCACGAGCAGTACTTC. This sequence encodes CASSIPRRAHEQYF.

This clonotype was counted only a few times. The chain employs TRBV20-1 and TRBJ2-1; 10 bases match TRBD1. Trimming took 6 bases from V and 7 from J; bases not matched to a gene: 9. There are 14 residues in the CDR3. Germline V lookup: CDR1 DFQATT, CDR2 SNEGSKA (reference sequence). This CDR3 reads CSAADRGPLNEQFF. In nucleotides, the CDR3 is TGCAGTGCGGCTGACAGGGGGCCCCTTAATGAGCAGTTCTTC.

This clonotype has at least ten counts. This rearrangement joins TRBV6-5 to TRBJ2-3, with D maybe TRBD2 (6 bases). This CDR3 contains 18 residues. Germline assignment: CDR1 MNHEY and CDR2 SVGAGI. V was pared by 6 bases and J by 4 bases, with 26 bases between. CDR3: CASSRGRRPSEFADTQYF. CDR3 nucleotide sequence: TGTGCCAGCAGCCGAGGCCGGCGTCCTAGCGAGTTTGCAGATACGCAGTATTTT.

This clonotype was counted ten times or more. CDR3 protein: CASSLGVQGNEQYF. Written as DNA, the CDR3 is TGTGCCAGCAGCTTAGGCGTACAGGGTAACGAGCAGTACTTC. V is TRBV7-2 and J is TRBJ2-7; maybe TRBD1 (6 bases). CDR1 and CDR2 from the germline V gene are SGHTA and FQGNSA. The CDR3 totals 14 residues. V was trimmed by 1 base and J by 5 bases, leaving 12 bases between them.

A few counts support this clonotype. The chain carries TRBV12-3 or TRBV12-4 and TRBJ2-2; TRBD2 matches 10 bases. V shed 5 bases, J shed 7 bases, and the junction held 10 bases outside the gene matches. The CDR3 loop spans 16 amino acids. The CDR3 region is CASSLHSGGAFGELFF. CDR3 in DNA: TGTGCCAGCAGTCTCCACAGCGGGGGGGCCTTCGGGGAGCTGTTTTTT.

This clonotype was seen ten or more times. The chain combines TRBV7-2 with TRBJ2-5; 7 bases are shared with TRBD2. The J segment lost 2 bases and the V segment lost 4 bases, leaving 4 bases of the junction unmatched. Germline V gene lookup returns CDR1 SGHTA and CDR2 FQGNSA. The CDR3 totals 14 residues. For the CDR3, the DNA is TGTGCCAGCAGCTCACTGGGGGGGCAAGAGACCCAGTACTTC. Translating it yields CASSSLGGQETQYF.

This clonotype was observed a few times. The chain couples TRBV6-6 to TRBJ1-1, with D perhaps matching TRBD1 (5 bases). Germline assignment: CDR1 MNHNY and CDR2 SVGAGI (reference sequence). This CDR3 has 14 residues. V was cut by 0 bases and J by 3 bases, with 8 bases left in between. This chain's CDR3 is CASSYSPRDTEAFF. The DNA for the CDR3 is TGTGCCAGCAGTTACTCACCCAGGGACACTGAAGCTTTCTTT.

The genes are TRBV20-1 and TRBJ2-5; D unclear. Germline values: CDR1 DFQATT, CDR2 SNEGSKA (reference sequence). The CDR3 is made up of 16 amino acids. Trimming took 0 bases from V and 5 from J, leaving 19 bases between them. The CDR3 loop is CSARDPWGSLGETQYF. Here the CDR3 DNA reads TGCAGTGCTAGAGATCCCTGGGGTAGCCTTGGGGAGACCCAGTACTTC.